Each of the 21 T cell receptor beta chains below was sequenced from the same sample in a study of cytomegalovirus exposure and HLA in healthy donors. Clones were read by immunoSEQ multiplex PCR, and TCRdb kept only the in-frame ones, dropping some. The profile covers about 130,000 clones, with about 90% appearing a single time and 1.4% to 1.5% taken by the ten largest. The material sequenced was PBMCs. The source of these receptors is a man aged 25 to 40 in good health and CMV-seronegative.

The chain combines TRBV7-9 with TRBJ2-7, with a tentative D call TRBD1 (6 bases). Trimming took off 4 bases at V and 3 bases at J, with 13 bases between the two ends. The CDR3 sequence is 14 residues long. Per the germline V gene, CDR1 is SEHNR and CDR2 is FQNEAQ (reference sequence). The CDR3 sequence: CASSSDRGGYEQYF. For the CDR3, the DNA is TGTGCCAGCAGCTCGGACAGAGGGGGCTACGAGCAGTACTTC.

This clone was detected only once. The CDR3 here is CASRSTGTGNYEQYF. CDR3 nucleotide sequence: TGTGCCAGCAGATCCACCGGGACAGGGAACTACGAGCAGTACTTC. This sequence joins TRBV6-5 and TRBJ2-7; 9 bases map to TRBD1. The V gene end was trimmed by 6 bases and the J gene end by 3 bases; junction bases not matched to a gene: 9. CDR3 length equals 15 residues. Germline V gene sequence: CDR1 MNHEY, CDR2 SVGAGI.

This chain uses TRBV7-8 with TRBJ1-6; D is ambiguous. Germline lookup yields CDR1 SGHVS and CDR2 FQNEAQ. The CDR3 has 14 amino acids. V shed 5 bases and J shed 7 bases, with 12 bases lying between them. For the CDR3, the DNA is TGTGCCAGCAGCCCTCAGGTTCGGAATTCACCCCTCCACTTT. Protein product: CASSPQVRNSPLHF.

This chain joins TRBV7-6 and TRBJ2-1; TRBD2 matches at 9 bases. Unmatched junction bases numbered 3, after V lost 6 bases and J lost 0 bases. This CDR3 is built from 15 residues. The germline V gene encodes CDR1 SGHVS and CDR2 FNYEAQ. CDR3 region: CASRPSGNSYNEQFF. The CDR3 nucleotides read TGTGCCAGCAGGCCTAGCGGGAACTCCTACAATGAGCAGTTCTTC.

The V call is TRBV10-2, the J call TRBJ2-2; possible D gene TRBD2, 7 bases. The CDR3 contains 16 residues. V lost 6 bases and J 6 bases, leaving 20 bases between the germline ends. Germline loops: CDR1 WSHSY, CDR2 SAAADI. The CDR3 DNA follows: TGCGCCAGCAGGGACAGCGGGAAGGTTGGATCCGGGGAGCTGTTTTTT. Translation: CASRDSGKVGSGELFF.

The V and J genes are TRBV7-9 and TRBJ2-5, with D perhaps matching TRBD1 (6 bases). The germline V gene encodes CDR1 SEHNR and CDR2 FQNEAQ (reference sequence). This CDR3 contains 14 residues. The ends were cut back, 7 bases at V and 4 bases at J, with 16 bases in the middle. CDR3 protein: CASTPIGGRETQYF. The CDR3 nucleotides are TGTGCCAGCACCCCAATTGGGGGCCGAGAGACCCAGTACTTC.

This clone was detected only once. The V gene is TRBV25-1, the J gene TRBJ2-6; D may be TRBD1 (7 bases). V dropped 5 bases and J dropped 3 bases, with 17 bases sitting between them. Germline-derived CDR1 and CDR2 are MGHDK and SYGVNS. CDR3 size: 17 residues. The CDR3 loop is CASSWRAGGFGANVLTF. In DNA form, the CDR3 reads TGTGCCAGCAGTTGGAGGGCAGGGGGATTTGGGGCCAACGTCCTGACTTTC.

This sequence joins TRBV4-3 and TRBJ2-2; possibly TRBD1 for D (5 bases). Germline values: CDR1 LGHNA, CDR2 YSLEER. The CDR3 is 15 residues long. Trimming removed 0 bases at V and 6 bases at J, with 11 bases between. The chain's CDR3 is CASSQDLWGAGELFF. The CDR3 DNA reads TGCGCCAGCAGCCAAGATTTATGGGGCGCCGGGGAGCTGTTTTTT.

The chain combines TRBV29-1 with TRBJ2-7; 7 positions match TRBD2. The CDR3 covers 12 residues. The germline CDR1 and CDR2 sequences are SQVTM and ANQGSEA. V gave up 6 bases and J gave up 6 bases; unmatched junction bases: 8. DNA of the CDR3: TGCAGCGTCCTCGGACTAGTAGGCGAGCAGTACTTC. Its protein is CSVLGLVGEQYF.

The V gene is TRBV27, the J gene TRBJ1-2; a possible D gene is TRBD1 (6 bases). The V end lost 5 bases, the J end lost 2 bases, and 15 bases lay between the germline ends. CDR3 size: 15 residues. CDR1 and CDR2 (germline): MNHEY, SMNVEV (reference sequence). CDR3 in amino acids: CASSQSGTKNYGYTF. CDR3 DNA sequence: TGTGCCAGCAGTCAGAGCGGGACAAAAAACTATGGCTACACCTTC.

The chain joins TRBV18 to TRBJ2-2; possible D gene TRBD2, 6 bases. The CDR3 consists of 14 residues. Between the trimmed V and J ends, which lost 0 bases and 5 bases, there was a span of 7 bases. Germline CDR1 reads KGHSH; CDR2 reads LQKENI. The CDR3 DNA reads as TGTGCCAGCTCACCACCGGCGGGGACCGGGGAGCTGTTTTTT. Protein product: CASSPPAGTGELFF. Drawing the rest from reference TRBV18 and TRBJ2-2, the complete variable domain is NAGVMQNPRHLVRRRGQEARLRCSPMKGHSHVYWYRQLPEEGLKFMVYLQKENIIDESGMPKERFSAEFPKEGPSILRIQQVVRGDSAAYFCASSPPAGTGELFFGEGSRLTVL.

V gene TRBV6-5 combines with J gene TRBJ2-3; 8 positions match TRBD2. CDR1 and CDR2 from the germline V gene are MNHEY and SVGAGI. The V and J ends lost 4 bases and 6 bases, in that order; junction bases with no gene match: 12. CDR3 size: 16 residues. CDR3 sequence: CASSSQIAGSGDTQYF. Written as DNA, the CDR3 is TGTGCCAGCAGTTCCCAAATAGCGGGATCCGGGGATACGCAGTATTTT.

The rearrangement joins TRBV19 to TRBJ1-3; the D is unclear. The ends were cut back, 5 bases at V and 0 bases at J, with 8 bases in the middle. The CDR3 has 14 residues. CDR1 and CDR2 (germline): LNHDA, SQIVND (reference sequence). The CDR3 nucleotides read TGTGCCAGTAGTGAGGGCTACTCTGGAAACACCATATATTTT. It specifies CASSEGYSGNTIYF.

This chain links TRBV5-4 with TRBJ2-7; TRBD1 matches 9 bases. The CDR3 sequence is 16 residues long. The germline V gene encodes CDR1 SGHNT and CDR2 YYREEE (reference sequence). The J segment lost 0 bases and the V segment lost 4 bases, leaving 8 bases of the junction unmatched. The CDR3 bases are TGTGCCAGCAGCGGAGGGGACAGGGACCCCTCCTACGAGCAGTACTTC. The encoded protein is CASSGGDRDPSYEQYF.

The chain combines TRBV15 with TRBJ2-7; D possibly corresponds to TRBD1 (6 bases). Trimming pared 2 bases from V and 3 bases from J, leaving 17 bases between. There are 16 residues in the CDR3. From germline, CDR1 is LNHNV and CDR2 YYDKDF (reference sequence). CDR3 amino acids: CATSRSWDGTHYEQYF. CDR3 coding DNA: TGTGCCACCAGCAGATCATGGGACGGGACACACTACGAGCAGTACTTC. The full variable domain, in which reference TRBV15 and TRBJ2-7 provide the parts outside the CDR3, is DAMVIQNPRYQVTQFGKPVTLSCSQTLNHNVMYWYQQKSSQAPKLLFHYYDKDFNNEADTPDNFQSRRPNTSFCFLDIRSPGLGDTAMYLCATSRSWDGTHYEQYFGPGTRLTVT.

The V and J genes are TRBV5-4 and TRBJ2-5; D might be TRBD2 (5 bases). This CDR3 spans 17 amino acids. Trimming took 3 bases from V and 3 from J, leaving 21 bases between them. CDR1 and CDR2 from the germline V gene are SGHNT and YYREEE (reference sequence). Here the CDR3 reads CASSSPPMFSAKETQYF. The CDR3 bases are TGTGCCAGCAGCTCTCCACCCATGTTTAGCGCCAAAGAGACCCAGTACTTC.

The chain employs TRBV7-9 and TRBJ1-1; D uncertain. This CDR3 has 12 amino acids. CDR1 and CDR2 from the germline V gene are SEHNR and FQNEAQ (reference sequence). Trimming cost V 9 bases and J 1 base, with 9 bases left between them. The chain's CDR3 is CASSTPNTEAFF. Here the CDR3 DNA reads TGTGCCAGTTCTACTCCGAACACTGAAGCTTTCTTT.

The genes are TRBV2 and TRBJ2-7; weak D call: TRBD2 (5 bases). The ends were cut back, 4 bases at V and 5 bases at J, with 9 bases in the middle. This CDR3 comprises 12 residues. Germline values: CDR1 SNHLY, CDR2 FYNNEI. The CDR3 DNA is TGTGCCAGCAGTGTTCCTAGCAACGAGCAGTACTTC. Protein product: CASSVPSNEQYF.

The rearrangement joins TRBV5-4 to TRBJ1-1; D call uncertain. From germline, CDR1 is SGHNT and CDR2 YYREEE (reference sequence). V shed 2 bases and J shed 7 bases, with 12 bases lying between them. The CDR3 is 13 residues long. This chain's CDR3 is CASSLTRALEAFF. In nucleotides, the CDR3 is TGTGCCAGCAGCTTAACGCGGGCGCTTGAAGCTTTCTTT.

This clone appeared a single time. The rearrangement joins TRBV27 to TRBJ1-2; 8 bases are a match to TRBD1. Germline CDR1 is MNHEY and CDR2 is SMNVEV (reference sequence). The trim removed 5 bases at V and 8 bases at J, leaving 13 bases unmatched. The CDR3 is 15 amino acids. DNA for the CDR3: TGTGCCAGCAGTCCATCCCGTGACAGGGGAGGAGGCTACACCTTC. Its translation is CASSPSRDRGGGYTF.

The V call is TRBV4-3, the J call TRBJ2-1; 15 bases fit TRBD2. This CDR3 contains 17 residues. The J segment lost 11 bases and the V segment lost 0 bases, leaving 8 bases of the junction unmatched. Germline CDR1 reads LGHNA; CDR2 reads YSLEER. In nucleotides, the CDR3 is TGCGCCAGCAGCCAAGATCCTCCGGGACTAGCGGGAGGTCAGCAGTTCTTC. This translates into CASSQDPPGLAGGQQFF.